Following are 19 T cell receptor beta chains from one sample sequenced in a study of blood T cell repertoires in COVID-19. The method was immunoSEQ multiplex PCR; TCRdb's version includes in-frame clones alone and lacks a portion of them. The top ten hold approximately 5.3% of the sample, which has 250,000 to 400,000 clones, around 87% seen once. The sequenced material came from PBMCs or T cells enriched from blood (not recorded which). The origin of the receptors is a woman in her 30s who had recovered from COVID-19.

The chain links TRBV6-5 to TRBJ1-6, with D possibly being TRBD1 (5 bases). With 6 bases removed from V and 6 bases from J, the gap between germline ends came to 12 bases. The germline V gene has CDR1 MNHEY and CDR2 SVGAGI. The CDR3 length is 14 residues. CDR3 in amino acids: CASRLTAPNSPLHF. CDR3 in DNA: TGTGCCAGCAGATTGACAGCACCTAATTCACCCCTCCACTTT.

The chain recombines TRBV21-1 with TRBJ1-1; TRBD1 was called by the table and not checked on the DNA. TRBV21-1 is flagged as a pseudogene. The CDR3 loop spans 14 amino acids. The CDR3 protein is CASSKVIRNTEAFF. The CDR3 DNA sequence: TGTGCCAGCAGCAAAGTTATCAGGAACACTGAAGCTTTCTTT.

CDR3 bases: TGTGCCAGCAGTGAATATTCCACAGGGGTTCACTATGGCTACACCTTC. Amino acid sequence: CASSEYSTGVHYGYTF. The chain recombines TRBV25-1 with TRBJ1-2, with 7 nucleotides matching TRBD1. V was pared by 0 bases and J by 3 bases, with 7 bases of the junction left unmatched. The germline gives CDR1 MGHDK, CDR2 SYGVNS. CDR3 size: 16 residues.

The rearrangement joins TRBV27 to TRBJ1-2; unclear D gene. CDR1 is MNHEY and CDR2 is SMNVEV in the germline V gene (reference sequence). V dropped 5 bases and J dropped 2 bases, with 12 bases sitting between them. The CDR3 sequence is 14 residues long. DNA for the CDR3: TGTGCCAGCAGTCCAGGCTTAGAAAACTATGGCTACACCTTC. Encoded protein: CASSPGLENYGYTF.

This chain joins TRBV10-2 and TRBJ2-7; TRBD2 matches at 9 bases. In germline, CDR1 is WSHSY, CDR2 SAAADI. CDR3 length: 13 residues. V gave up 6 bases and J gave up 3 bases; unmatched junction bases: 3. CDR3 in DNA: TGCGCCAGCAGGGGTAGCGGGGGCTACGAGCAGTACTTC. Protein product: CASRGSGGYEQYF.

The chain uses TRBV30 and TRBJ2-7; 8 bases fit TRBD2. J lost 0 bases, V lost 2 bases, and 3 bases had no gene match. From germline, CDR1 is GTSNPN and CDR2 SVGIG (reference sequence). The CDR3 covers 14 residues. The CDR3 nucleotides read TGTGCCTGGAGTCCAGCGGGGGTCTCCTACGAGCAGTACTTC. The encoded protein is CAWSPAGVSYEQYF.

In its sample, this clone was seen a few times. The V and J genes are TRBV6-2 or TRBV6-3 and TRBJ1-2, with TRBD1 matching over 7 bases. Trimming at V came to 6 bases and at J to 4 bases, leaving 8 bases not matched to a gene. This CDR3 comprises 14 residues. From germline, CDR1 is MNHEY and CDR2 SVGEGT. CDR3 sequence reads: CASSRGRATYGYTF. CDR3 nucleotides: TGTGCCAGCAGCAGGGGGAGGGCTACCTATGGCTACACCTTC.

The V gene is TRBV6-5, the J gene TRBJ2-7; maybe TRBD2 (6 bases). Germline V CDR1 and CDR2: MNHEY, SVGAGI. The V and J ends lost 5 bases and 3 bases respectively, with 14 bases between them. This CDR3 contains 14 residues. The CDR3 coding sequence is TGTGCCAGCAGTAAGGGACTCCCGCTCTACGAGCAGTACTTC. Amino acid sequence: CASSKGLPLYEQYF.

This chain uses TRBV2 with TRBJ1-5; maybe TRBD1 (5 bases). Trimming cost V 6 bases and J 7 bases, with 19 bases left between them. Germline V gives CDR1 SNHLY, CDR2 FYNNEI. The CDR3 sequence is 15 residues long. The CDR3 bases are TGTGCCAGCAGGACTCGGGGGGGTGAGGGCCAGCCCCAGCATTTT. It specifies CASRTRGGEGQPQHF.

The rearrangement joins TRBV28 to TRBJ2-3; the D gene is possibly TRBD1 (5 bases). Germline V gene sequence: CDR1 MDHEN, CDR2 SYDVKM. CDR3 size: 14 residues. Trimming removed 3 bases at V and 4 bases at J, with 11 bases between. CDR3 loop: CASSLGQAPDTQYF. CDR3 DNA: TGTGCCAGCAGTTTGGGGCAGGCCCCAGATACGCAGTATTTT.

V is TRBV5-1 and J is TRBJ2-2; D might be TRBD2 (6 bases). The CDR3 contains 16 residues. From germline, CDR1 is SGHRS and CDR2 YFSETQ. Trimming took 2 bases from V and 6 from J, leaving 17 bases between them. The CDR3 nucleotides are TGCGCCAGCAGCTTTCGGGGGAATACGGGCGCCGGGGAGCTGTTTTTT. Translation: CASSFRGNTGAGELFF.

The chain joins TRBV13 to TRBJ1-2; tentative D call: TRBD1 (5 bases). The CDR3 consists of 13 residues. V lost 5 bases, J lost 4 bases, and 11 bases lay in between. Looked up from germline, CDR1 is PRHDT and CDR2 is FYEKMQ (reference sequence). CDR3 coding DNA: TGTGCCAGCAGCCAAAGGGGTGGCTATGGCTACACCTTC. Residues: CASSQRGGYGYTF.

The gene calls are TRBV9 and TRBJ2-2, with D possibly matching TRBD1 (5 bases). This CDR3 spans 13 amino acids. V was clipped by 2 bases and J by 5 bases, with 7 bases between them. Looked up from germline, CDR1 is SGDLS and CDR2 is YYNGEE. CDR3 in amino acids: CASSVGATGELFF. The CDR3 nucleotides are TGTGCCAGCAGCGTTGGGGCTACCGGGGAGCTGTTTTTT.

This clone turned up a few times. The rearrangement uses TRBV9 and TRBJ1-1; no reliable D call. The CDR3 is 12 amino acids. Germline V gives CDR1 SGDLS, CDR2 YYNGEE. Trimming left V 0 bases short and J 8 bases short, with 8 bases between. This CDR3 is CASSVVTVEAFF. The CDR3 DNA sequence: TGTGCCAGCAGCGTAGTCACAGTCGAAGCTTTCTTT.

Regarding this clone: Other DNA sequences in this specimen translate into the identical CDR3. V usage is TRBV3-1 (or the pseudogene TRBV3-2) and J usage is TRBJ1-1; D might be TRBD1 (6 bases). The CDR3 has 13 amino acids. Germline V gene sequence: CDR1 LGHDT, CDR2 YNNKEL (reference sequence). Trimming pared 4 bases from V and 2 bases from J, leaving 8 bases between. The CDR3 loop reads CASSPQGNTEAFF. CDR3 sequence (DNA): TGTGCCAGCAGCCCACAGGGCAACACTGAAGCTTTCTTT.

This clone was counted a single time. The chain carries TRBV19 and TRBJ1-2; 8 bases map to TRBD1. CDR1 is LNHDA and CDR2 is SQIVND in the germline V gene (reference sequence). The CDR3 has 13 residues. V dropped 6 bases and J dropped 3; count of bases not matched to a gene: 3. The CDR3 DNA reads TGTGCCAGTAGGGCGGACAGGGACTATGGCTACACCTTC. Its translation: CASRADRDYGYTF. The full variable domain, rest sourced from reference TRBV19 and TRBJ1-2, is DGGITQSPKYLFRKEGQNVTLSCEQNLNHDAMYWYRQDPGQGLRLIYYSQIVNDFQKGDIAEGYSVSREKKESFPLTVTSAQKNPTAFYLCASRADRDYGYTFGSGTRLTVV.

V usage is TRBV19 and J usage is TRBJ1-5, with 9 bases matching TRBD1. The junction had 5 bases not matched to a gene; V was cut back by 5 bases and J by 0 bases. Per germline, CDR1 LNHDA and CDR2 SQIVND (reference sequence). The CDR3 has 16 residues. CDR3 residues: CASSPTGGYSNQPQHF. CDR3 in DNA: TGTGCCAGTAGTCCGACAGGGGGGTATAGCAATCAGCCCCAGCATTTT.

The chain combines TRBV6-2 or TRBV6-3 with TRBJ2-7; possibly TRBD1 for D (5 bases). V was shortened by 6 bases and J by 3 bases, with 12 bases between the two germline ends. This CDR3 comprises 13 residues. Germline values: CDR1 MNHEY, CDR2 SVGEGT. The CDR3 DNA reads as TGTGCCAGCAGCCGCCTAGGGGACTACGAGCAGTACTTC. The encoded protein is CASSRLGDYEQYF.

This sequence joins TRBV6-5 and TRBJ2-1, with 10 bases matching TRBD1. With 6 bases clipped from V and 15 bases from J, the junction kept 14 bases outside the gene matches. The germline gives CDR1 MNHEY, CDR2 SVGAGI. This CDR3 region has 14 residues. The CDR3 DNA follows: TGTGCCAGCAGCGCATCCCGGGACAGGGGTGAAGCGTTCTTC. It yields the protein CASSASRDRGEAFF.